These T cell receptor beta chains were read from a single sample in a study of blood T cells in healthy people across ages. TCRdb re-derived calls from the 5' RACE reads in MiXCR, one entry per CDR3 protein. Here the sample spans 450,000 to 600,000 distinct CDR3 sequences, about 28% being singletons. This sample also appeared in a second study, on T cells of mothers and their children.

The sequenced sample was blood. Source of these receptors: a boy aged 2 to 10 in good health. Both conserved end residues are part of each CDR3. D genes are given only for firm matches. Size is omitted from some rows. Given values are once, few, many or a class for expanded clones.

clone size	J gene	D gene	V gene	CDR3 protein	CDR3 DNA
once	TRBJ1-2	-	TRBV18	CASSHGDVSGGYTF	TGTGCCAGCTCACATGGGGACGTTTCTGGCGGCTACACCTTC
-	TRBJ1-1	-	TRBV2	CASSEGAGARAFF	TGTGCCAGCAGTGAAGGGGCGGGAGCTAGGGCTTTCTTT
-	TRBJ2-1	-	TRBV14	CASSQFLALQFF	TGTGCCAGCAGCCAATTCCTAGCGTTGCAGTTCTTC
once	TRBJ2-7	-	TRBV7-9	CASTLDGYYEQYF	TGTGCCAGCACCCTGGACGGTTACTACGAGCAGTACTTC
-	TRBJ2-7	-	TRBV12-3/TRBV12-4	CASSSFWEDTYEQYF	TGTGCCAGCAGCTCGTTCTGGGAGGACACCTACGAGCAGTACTTC
-	TRBJ2-1	TRBD2	TRBV20-1	CSARSGSYSYNEQFF	TGCAGTGCTCGGAGCGGGAGTTACTCCTACAATGAGCAGTTCTTC
-	TRBJ2-1	-	TRBV27	CASSLSRLNEQFF	TGTGCCAGCAGTTTGTCCCGGCTAAATGAGCAGTTCTTC
few	TRBJ1-1	-	TRBV4-1	CASSQVWHSNTEAFF	TGCGCCAGCAGCCAAGTATGGCACTCGAACACTGAAGCTTTCTTT
few	TRBJ2-7	-	TRBV18	CASSPSGPYEQYF	TGTGCCAGCTCACCGAGCGGTCCGTACGAGCAGTACTTC
once	TRBJ2-3	TRBD1	TRBV10-3	CAISGSGTVATDTQYF	TGTGCCATCAGTGGGAGTGGGACAGTGGCCACAGATACGCAGTATTTT
-	TRBJ1-4	-	TRBV20-1	CSAKQGRLNEKLFF	TGCAGTGCCAAACAGGGTCGCTTAAATGAAAAACTGTTTTTT
few	TRBJ1-5	TRBD1	TRBV20-1	CSASPFPGGSNQPQHF	TGCAGTGCTAGCCCCTTCCCAGGGGGTAGCAATCAGCCCCAGCATTTT
-	TRBJ1-1	TRBD1	TRBV5-8	CASSLGDRGMNTEAFF	TGTGCCAGCAGCTTGGGGGACAGGGGAATGAACACTGAAGCTTTCTTT
-	TRBJ2-7	-	TRBV7-9	CASSSPTMGALTYEQYF	TGTGCCAGCAGCTCCCCCACAATGGGGGCGCTCACCTACGAGCAGTACTTC
few	TRBJ2-1	TRBD2	TRBV12-3/TRBV12-4	CASSSQTSGRGEQFF	TGTGCCAGCAGTTCTCAGACTAGCGGGAGGGGTGAGCAGTTCTTC
many	TRBJ2-5	-	TRBV3-1	CASSQGAETQYF	TGTGCCAGCAGCCAGGGGGCGGAGACCCAGTACTTC
-	TRBJ1-1	-	TRBV3-1	CASSQAVQNTEAFF	TGTGCCAGCAGCCAAGCGGTGCAGAACACTGAAGCTTTCTTT
-	TRBJ2-7	TRBD2	TRBV12-3/TRBV12-4	CASRLGLAGVPYF	TGTGCCAGCAGGCTGGGACTAGCGGGAGTGCCGTACTTC
-	TRBJ2-1	TRBD2	TRBV27	CASSLMGLAGANEQFF	TGTGCCAGCAGTTTAATGGGACTAGCGGGAGCGAATGAGCAGTTCTTC
-	TRBJ1-5	TRBD1	TRBV7-9	CASSPGGTESNQPQHF	TGTGCCAGCAGCCCGGGGGGGACAGAGAGCAATCAGCCCCAGCATTTT
few	TRBJ1-2	-	TRBV7-9	CASSQDVTVGGYTF	TGTGCCAGCAGCCAAGACGTGACTGTGGGGGGCTACACCTTC
-	TRBJ1-3	-	TRBV7-9	CASSLTGLSGNTIYF	TGTGCCAGCAGCCTCACAGGGCTCTCTGGAAACACCATATATTTT
-	TRBJ2-3	TRBD2	TRBV24-1	CATSEWTSGAQYF	TGTGCCACCAGTGAGTGGACTAGCGGGGCGCAGTATTTT
few	TRBJ1-5	-	TRBV15	CATSKDRNQPQHF	TGTGCCACCAGCAAGGACCGTAATCAGCCCCAGCATTTT